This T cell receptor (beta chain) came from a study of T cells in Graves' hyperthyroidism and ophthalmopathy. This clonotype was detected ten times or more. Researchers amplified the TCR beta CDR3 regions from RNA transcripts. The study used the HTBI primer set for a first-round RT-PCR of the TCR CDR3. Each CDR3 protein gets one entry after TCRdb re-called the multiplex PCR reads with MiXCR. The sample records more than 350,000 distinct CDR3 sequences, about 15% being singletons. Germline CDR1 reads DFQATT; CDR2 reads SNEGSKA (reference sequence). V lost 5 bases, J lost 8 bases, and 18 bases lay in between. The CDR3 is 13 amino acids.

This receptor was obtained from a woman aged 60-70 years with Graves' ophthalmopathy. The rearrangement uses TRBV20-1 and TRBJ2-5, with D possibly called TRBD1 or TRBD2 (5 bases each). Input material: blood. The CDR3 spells CSAFGRDLKTQYF. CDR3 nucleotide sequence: TGCAGTGCTTTCGGACGGGACCTGAAAACCCAGTACTTC.